A selection of T cell receptor beta chains follows, all from one sample in a study of identical twins. From the 5' RACE reads, TCRdb called clonotypes with MiXCR, one entry per CDR3 protein. This sample yields around 1.7 million distinct CDR3 sequences, of which about 32% are seen a single time; roughly 0.3% belongs to the top ten. The sample taken for sequencing was cord blood. These receptors were collected from a newborn girl in good health. Each CDR3 is given with its conserved first and last residue. A D gene is named only where the DNA matches it firmly. Size values are once, few and many counts, or a class for expanded clones, and some rows have none.

J: TRBJ2-5
D: TRBD1
V: TRBV4-1
size: .
DNA: TGCGCCAGCAGCCTCCTCGGACAGGGGGCCCCAGAGACCCAGTACTTC
CDR3: CASSLLGQGAPETQYF

J: TRBJ2-1
D: .
V: TRBV20-1
size: .
DNA: TGCAGTTCGCCGGGACCGCTTTTGGGGAATGAGCAGTTCTTC
CDR3: CSSPGPLLGNEQFF

J: TRBJ1-5
D: .
V: TRBV28
size: .
DNA: TGTGCCAGCCGCTTGGGGGACAGCAATCAGCCCCAGCATTTT
CDR3: CASRLGDSNQPQHF

J: TRBJ2-3
D: .
V: TRBV20-1
size: few
DNA: TGCAGTGCGCGGGACCCAGTGCGTGGCACAGATACGCAGTATTTT
CDR3: CSARDPVRGTDTQYF

J: TRBJ2-3
D: .
V: TRBV20-1
size: few
DNA: TGCAGTGCTCTTCGTCCCTCCCTCTTACCAGATACGCAGTATTTT
CDR3: CSALRPSLLPDTQYF

J: TRBJ2-7
D: .
V: TRBV29-1
size: few
DNA: TGCAGCGTTGGAAAGGGGTTTACCTACAATGAGCAGTACTTC
CDR3: CSVGKGFTYNEQYF

J: TRBJ2-1
D: .
V: TRBV7-2
size: .
DNA: TGTGCCAGCAGCTCAGTCGTGGCAGACAATGAGCAGTTCTTC
CDR3: CASSSVVADNEQFF

J: TRBJ1-2
D: TRBD1
V: TRBV28
size: .
DNA: TGTGCCAGCAGTCGTCGGGACAGGGGTTCTAACTATGGCTACACCTTC
CDR3: CASSRRDRGSNYGYTF

J: TRBJ2-6
D: TRBD2
V: TRBV6-5
size: .
DNA: TGTGCCAGCAGTTACGGGAGGGGAGGGGCCAACGTCCTGACTTTC
CDR3: CASSYGRGGANVLTF

J: TRBJ2-7
D: .
V: TRBV5-1
size: many
DNA: TGCGCCAGCAGCTTGACTCTTATCGGGGAGCAGTACTTC
CDR3: CASSLTLIGEQYF

J: TRBJ2-1
D: .
V: TRBV5-4
size: few
DNA: TGTGCCAGCAGCTTGGGGAGAACAGGGAATGAGCAGTTCTTC
CDR3: CASSLGRTGNEQFF

J: TRBJ2-3
D: .
V: TRBV7-6
size: .
DNA: TGTGCCAGCAGCTTGAGTGACGGGGCAGATACGCAGTATTTT
CDR3: CASSLSDGADTQYF

J: TRBJ1-1
D: .
V: TRBV28
size: few
DNA: TGTGCCAGCAGTTTACCCTCCTTGAACACTGAAGCTTTCTTT
CDR3: CASSLPSLNTEAFF

J: TRBJ2-4
D: TRBD1
V: TRBV29-1
size: .
DNA: TGCAGCGTCGGGACAGGAAGAGCCAAAAACATTCAGTACTTC
CDR3: CSVGTGRAKNIQYF

J: TRBJ2-2
D: .
V: TRBV28
size: .
DNA: TGTGTCACCTATAGCGGAGCTGGTGACACCGGGGAGCTGTTTTTT
CDR3: CVTYSGAGDTGELFF

J: TRBJ2-3
D: .
V: TRBV6-5
size: few
DNA: TGTGCCAGCAGTTACGCTACACTGGAAGATACGCAGTATTTT
CDR3: CASSYATLEDTQYF

J: TRBJ1-6
D: .
V: TRBV7-9
size: .
DNA: TGTGCCAGCAGCTTAGCGCGGGGGGGCGAGTATTCACCCCTCCACTTT
CDR3: CASSLARGGEYSPLHF

J: TRBJ1-2
D: .
V: TRBV12-3/TRBV12-4
size: .
DNA: TGTGCCAGCAGTTTGGGTTGGGACAATTATGGCTACACCTTC
CDR3: CASSLGWDNYGYTF

J: TRBJ2-1
D: .
V: TRBV29-1
size: few
DNA: TGCAGCGTTGCCGGGGCCCGCTACAATGAGCAGTTCTTC
CDR3: CSVAGARYNEQFF

J: TRBJ2-7
D: .
V: TRBV13
size: .
DNA: TGTGCCAGCAGCTTAACTGGATCCCTCTACGAGCAGTACTTC
CDR3: CASSLTGSLYEQYF

J: TRBJ1-2
D: .
V: TRBV19
size: .
DNA: TGCGCCAGTAGTGGTTTTCAGGGAAGCCCAAATGGCTACACCTTC
CDR3: CASSGFQGSPNGYTF

J: TRBJ2-1
D: .
V: TRBV20-1
size: .
DNA: TGCAGTGCTAGCCGGGACTTAACATACAATGAGCAGTTCTTC
CDR3: CSASRDLTYNEQFF

J: TRBJ1-1
D: .
V: TRBV10-3
size: few
DNA: TGTGCCATCACGTTCGCAGGGGACACTGAAGCTTTCTTT
CDR3: CAITFAGDTEAFF

J: TRBJ1-2
D: TRBD1
V: TRBV18
size: .
DNA: TGTGCCAGCTCACCTGGGAGGGGGCAGCGCTACACCTTC
CDR3: CASSPGRGQRYTF

J: TRBJ2-7
D: .
V: TRBV3-1
size: .
DNA: TGTGCCAGCAGCCAAGGACTAGAGTACGAGCAGTACTTC
CDR3: CASSQGLEYEQYF

J: TRBJ2-1
D: .
V: TRBV18
size: once
DNA: TGTGCCAGCTCACGACTGCCGGGACTCGCAAACCGACGGTCCTACAATGAGCAGTTCTTC
CDR3: CASSRLPGLANRRSYNEQFF

J: TRBJ1-4
D: .
V: TRBV27
size: .
DNA: TGTGCCAGCAGGCCAGGGTGGGCTAATGAAAAACTGTTTTTT
CDR3: CASRPGWANEKLFF

J: TRBJ1-2
D: TRBD1
V: TRBV5-1
size: .
DNA: TGCGCCAGCAGCTTTGTGCCGGGACAGATAAGCCCTAACTATGGCTACACCTTC
CDR3: CASSFVPGQISPNYGYTF

J: TRBJ2-7
D: TRBD1
V: TRBV27
size: few
DNA: TGTGCCAGCAGTGGCTCCGGGACAGCCGTAGACGAGCAGTACTTC
CDR3: CASSGSGTAVDEQYF

J: TRBJ2-5
D: .
V: TRBV5-1
size: .
DNA: TGCGCCAGCAGCAAGTACACTCAAGAGACCCAGTACTTC
CDR3: CASSKYTQETQYF

J: TRBJ1-2
D: .
V: TRBV6-9
size: .
DNA: TGTGCCAGCAGTTATCCCCCTCCCTATGGCTACACCTTC
CDR3: CASSYPPPYGYTF

J: TRBJ2-2
D: .
V: TRBV28
size: .
DNA: TGTGCCAGCAGTTTATTTCGGGGCTGGAACACCGGGGAGCTGTTTTTT
CDR3: CASSLFRGWNTGELFF